Listed here are 23 T cell receptor beta chains from one sample, sequenced in a study of control samples from healthy donors and cancer patients (dated by TCRdb to the early 2020s). Receptor libraries were prepared by the immunoSEQ multiplex PCR assay. TCRdb stores this immuneACCESS table with in-frame sequences only. Part of the clones is absent; in the studies checked, under half of the shortfall reflects unresolved V genes, and no reason is known for the rest. Recorded for this sample are tens of thousands of clones; about 88% of them occurred a single time. The ten most abundant clones make up 1.5% to 2% of the sample. Specimen: PBMCs. The receptors shown here come from a woman between 35 and 50 years old with lung cancer.

J is TRBJ2-3 and V is TRBV18; D is possibly TRBD1 (5 bases). This CDR3 contains 13 residues. V lost 1 base and J 7 bases, leaving 9 bases between the germline ends. CDR1 KGHSH and CDR2 LQKENI come from the germline V gene. CDR3 amino acids: CASSPQGSHTQYF. In nucleotides, the CDR3 is TGTGCCAGCTCACCACAGGGGTCCCATACGCAGTATTTT.

This clone was picked up a small number of times. The chain joins TRBV27 to TRBJ1-1, with 8 bases matching TRBD1. The junction had 6 bases not matched to a gene; V was cut back by 5 bases and J by 1 base. This CDR3 has 15 residues. Germline CDR1 reads MNHEY; CDR2 reads SMNVEV (reference sequence). Here the CDR3 reads CASSPWDRKNTEAFF. The CDR3 nucleotides are TGTGCCAGCAGTCCCTGGGACAGGAAGAACACTGAAGCTTTCTTT.

The V call is TRBV7-6, the J call TRBJ1-6; no definite D call. Trimming removed 5 bases at V and 8 bases at J, with 10 bases between. Germline V gene data show CDR1 as SGHVS and CDR2 as FNYEAQ. The CDR3 totals 13 residues. CDR3 protein: CASSRDRDSPLHF. CDR3 coding DNA: TGTGCCAGCAGCCGTGATCGGGATTCACCCCTCCACTTT.

This sequence joins TRBV5-1 and TRBJ2-5; TRBD1 agrees at 10 bases. The CDR3 is made up of 16 amino acids. Per the germline V gene, CDR1 is SGHRS and CDR2 is YFSETQ. The J segment lost 2 bases and the V segment lost 4 bases, leaving 8 bases of the junction unmatched. In DNA, the CDR3 is TGCGCCAGCAGCCAACGCCGGACAGGGGGGCAAGAGACCCAGTACTTC. It yields the protein CASSQRRTGGQETQYF.

This clone was counted a single time. This chain uses TRBV19 with TRBJ2-5; 8 positions match TRBD2. J gave up 4 bases and V 3 bases, and 13 bases lay outside the gene matches. From germline, CDR1 is LNHDA and CDR2 SQIVND (reference sequence). This CDR3 contains 17 residues. CDR3 protein: CASSILPIAGSRETQYF. The CDR3 DNA reads TGTGCCAGTAGTATCCTTCCTATAGCGGGGAGCCGAGAGACCCAGTACTTC.

This clone was seen a single time. The chain employs TRBV6-4 and TRBJ1-2, with D perhaps TRBD1 (6 bases). Trimming took off 9 bases at V and 7 bases at J, with 6 bases between the two ends. The CDR3 totals 9 residues. CDR1 and CDR2 (germline): MRHNA, SNTAGT. CDR3 nucleotide sequence: TGTGCCAGACAGGGTGGCTACACCTTC. Translation gives CARQGGYTF.

The genes are TRBV3-1 (or the pseudogene TRBV3-2) and TRBJ1-1; maybe TRBD1 (5 bases). From germline, CDR1 is LGHDT and CDR2 YNNKEL (reference sequence). CDR3 length: 13 residues. V lost 6 bases to trimming and J lost 1 base, with 9 bases between them. The CDR3 sequence is CASSGTANTEAFF. CDR3 sequence (DNA): TGTGCCAGCAGTGGGACGGCGAACACTGAAGCTTTCTTT.

The chain combines TRBV27 with TRBJ2-7; 7 nucleotides align to TRBD1. The trim removed 7 bases at V and 4 bases at J, leaving 10 bases unmatched. Germline CDR1 reads MNHEY; CDR2 reads SMNVEV (reference sequence). The CDR3 loop spans 14 amino acids. In nucleotides, the CDR3 is TGTGCCAGCATGGCCCGGGACAGCCCGTACGAGCAGTACTTC. This codes for CASMARDSPYEQYF.

This chain links TRBV11-3 with TRBJ2-3; D might be TRBD2 (6 bases). Germline lookup yields CDR1 SGHNT and CDR2 YENEEA. Trimming removed 5 bases from V and 4 bases from J, with 10 bases in between. The CDR3 consists of 13 residues. The CDR3 nucleotides are TGTGCCAGCAGCCTCCCGGGAGCAGATACGCAGTATTTT. Amino acids: CASSLPGADTQYF.

CDR3 amino acids: CASSRSSGTRNTEAFF. The CDR3 DNA reads TGTGCCAGCAGCCGATCCTCCGGGACACGGAACACTGAAGCTTTCTTT. The chain uses TRBV3-1 (or the pseudogene TRBV3-2) and TRBJ1-1, with D possibly TRBD1 on 6 matching bases. The CDR3 spans 16 residues. V lost 4 bases and J lost 1, with 16 bases in between. CDR1 and CDR2 from the germline V gene are LGHDT and YNNKEL (reference sequence).

This chain uses TRBV7-2 with TRBJ1-1, with 7 bases matching TRBD1. This CDR3 region has 15 residues. V lost 3 bases to trimming and J lost 1 base; unmatched junction nucleotides: 5. Germline V gives CDR1 SGHTA, CDR2 FQGNSA. CDR3 in DNA: TGTGCCAGCAGCTTTCCCGGGACAGCGAACACTGAAGCTTTCTTT. Its translation: CASSFPGTANTEAFF.

V is TRBV4-2 and J is TRBJ1-4; D uncertain. With 0 bases removed from V and 6 bases from J, the gap between germline ends came to 17 bases. Germline values: CDR1 LGHNA, CDR2 YNFKEQ. CDR3 length: 17 residues. The CDR3 DNA reads TGTGCCAGCAGCCAAGAACCTCCGGGTTCCGGGGATGAAAAACTGTTTTTT. Residues: CASSQEPPGSGDEKLFF.

The chain links TRBV5-5 to TRBJ1-6; 8 nucleotides align to TRBD1. The ends lost 3 bases at V and 6 bases at J; junction bases unmatched: 2. This CDR3 comprises 14 residues. The germline V gene has CDR1 SGHKS and CDR2 YYEKEE (reference sequence). The CDR3 is CASSWTGLNSPLHF. The CDR3 DNA sequence: TGTGCCAGCAGCTGGACAGGGCTTAATTCACCCCTCCACTTT.

The rearrangement joins TRBV5-1 to TRBJ1-4; D ambiguous. Germline V gives CDR1 SGHRS, CDR2 YFSETQ. The CDR3 runs to 13 residues. V gave up 2 bases and J gave up 3 bases, with 5 bases separating them. The CDR3 bases are TGCGCCAGCAGCTTAGTGGCTAATGAAAAACTGTTTTTT. This encodes CASSLVANEKLFF.

This chain links TRBV5-8 with TRBJ2-5; D possibly corresponds to TRBD2 (6 bases). V lost 1 base, J lost 4 bases, and 17 bases lay in between. Germline V CDR1 and CDR2: SGHTS, YDEGEE. This CDR3 has 16 residues. CDR3 in DNA: TGTGCCAGCAGCTTGAGTTCGAACGTGGGGGGAGAGACCCAGTACTTC. Translation gives CASSLSSNVGGETQYF.

This chain connects TRBV19 to TRBJ2-6, with TRBD1 matching 9 bases. Germline CDR1 reads LNHDA; CDR2 reads SQIVND (reference sequence). After removal of 5 bases from V and 4 bases from J, the junction contained 9 bases not matched to a gene. The CDR3 is 17 residues long. Here the CDR3 DNA reads TGTGCCAGTAGTCCCGCGGGACAGGGATCAGGGGCCAACGTCCTGACTTTC. Its protein is CASSPAGQGSGANVLTF.

The chain links TRBV4-3 to TRBJ1-1, with D perhaps TRBD1 (5 bases). The germline V gene has CDR1 LGHNA and CDR2 YSLEER. The CDR3 runs 17 residues. V was pared by 0 bases and J by 1 base, with 15 bases between. The CDR3 DNA reads TGCGCCAGCAGCCAAGATTGGACACCCCGGAAGAACACTGAAGCTTTCTTT. Protein product: CASSQDWTPRKNTEAFF.

This clone was detected a few times. The chain couples TRBV28 to TRBJ2-2; possibly TRBD2 for D (5 bases). V lost 7 bases and J 3 bases, leaving 15 bases between the germline ends. Germline V gene sequence: CDR1 MDHEN, CDR2 SYDVKM. This CDR3 has 15 residues. The CDR3 sequence is CASTPADLYTGELFF. The CDR3 DNA is TGTGCCAGCACCCCAGCGGACCTATACACCGGGGAGCTGTTTTTT.

The genes are TRBV5-6 and TRBJ1-1; D gene uncertain. The CDR3 consists of 13 residues. Trimming took off 0 bases at V and 6 bases at J, with 9 bases between the two ends. Looked up from germline, CDR1 is SGHDT and CDR2 is YYEEEE. The CDR3 here is CASSLEGHPEAFF. In nucleotides, the CDR3 is TGTGCCAGCAGCTTGGAAGGGCACCCTGAAGCTTTCTTT.

V usage is TRBV19 and J usage is TRBJ2-7; TRBD1 aligns across 12 bases. With V trimmed by 6 bases and J by 5 bases, 11 bases remained unmatched. Germline V gives CDR1 LNHDA, CDR2 SQIVND (reference sequence). The CDR3 spans 16 residues. CDR3: CASREAGTGGRNEQYF. CDR3 sequence (DNA): TGTGCCAGTAGAGAGGCCGGGACAGGGGGCCGGAACGAGCAGTACTTC.

This chain joins TRBV18 and TRBJ2-1, with D possibly being TRBD2 (7 bases). The CDR3 runs to 19 residues. CDR1 is KGHSH, CDR2 LQKENI, per germline. V was cut by 0 bases and J by 0 bases, with 18 bases left in between. Here the CDR3 reads CASSPPGRGLLSSYNEQFF. The CDR3 nucleotides are TGTGCCAGCTCACCACCCGGGCGGGGGCTACTGAGCTCCTACAATGAGCAGTTCTTC.

This rearrangement joins TRBV27 to TRBJ2-1; D assignment may be TRBD1 or TRBD2 (5 bases each). V lost 7 bases to trimming and J lost 12 bases, with 25 bases between them. There are 15 residues in the CDR3. The germline V gene has CDR1 MNHEY and CDR2 SMNVEV (reference sequence). CDR3 amino acids: CASILQPGPPWGQFF. CDR3 coding DNA: TGTGCCAGCATACTCCAGCCGGGACCCCCCTGGGGGCAGTTCTTC.

J is TRBJ2-5 and V is TRBV3-1 (or the pseudogene TRBV3-2); 7 positions agree with TRBD1. CDR1 and CDR2 from the germline V gene are LGHDT and YNNKEL (reference sequence). CDR3 length equals 15 residues. The ends lost 7 bases at V and 4 bases at J; junction bases unmatched: 12. The CDR3 protein is CASNPQGSPPETQYF. CDR3 DNA: TGTGCCAGCAACCCACAGGGGTCACCCCCAGAGACCCAGTACTTC.